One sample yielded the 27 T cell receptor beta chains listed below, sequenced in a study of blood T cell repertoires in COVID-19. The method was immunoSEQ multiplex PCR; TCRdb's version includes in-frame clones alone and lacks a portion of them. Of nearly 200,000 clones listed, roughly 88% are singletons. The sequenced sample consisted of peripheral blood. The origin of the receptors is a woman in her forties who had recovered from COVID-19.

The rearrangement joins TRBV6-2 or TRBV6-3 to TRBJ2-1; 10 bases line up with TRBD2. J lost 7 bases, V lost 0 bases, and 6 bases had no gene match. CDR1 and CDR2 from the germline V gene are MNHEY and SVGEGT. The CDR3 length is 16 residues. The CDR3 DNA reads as TGTGCCAGCAGTTACTCTCGACTAGCGGGCGGGAATGAGCAGTTCTTC. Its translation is CASSYSRLAGGNEQFF.

The CDR3 DNA sequence: TGTGCCAGCAGTTATATTTGCCCTATGACTAGCGGGAGAGGAGGCACAGATACGCAGTATTTT. Its protein is CASSYICPMTSGRGGTDTQYF. V is TRBV6-9 and J is TRBJ2-3, with 12 bases matching TRBD2. The germline V gene encodes CDR1 MNHGY and CDR2 SVAAGI. This CDR3 is built from 21 residues. V lost 2 bases, J lost 1 base, and 16 bases stayed unmatched.

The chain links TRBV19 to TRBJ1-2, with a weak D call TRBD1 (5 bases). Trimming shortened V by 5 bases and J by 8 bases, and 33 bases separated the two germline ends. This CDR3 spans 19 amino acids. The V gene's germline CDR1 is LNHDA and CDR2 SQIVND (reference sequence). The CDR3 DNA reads TGTGCCAGTAGTGGGTCCCCGATACGGAACACGGGACTACTTGAGGGCTACACCTTC. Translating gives CASSGSPIRNTGLLEGYTF.

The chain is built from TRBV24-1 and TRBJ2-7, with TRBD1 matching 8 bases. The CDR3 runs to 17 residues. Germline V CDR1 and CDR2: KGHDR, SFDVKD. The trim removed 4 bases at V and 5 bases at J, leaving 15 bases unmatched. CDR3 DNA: TGTGCCACCAGTGACGTTGTCAGGGGGCGAACGGTCCACGAGCAGTACTTC. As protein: CATSDVVRGRTVHEQYF.

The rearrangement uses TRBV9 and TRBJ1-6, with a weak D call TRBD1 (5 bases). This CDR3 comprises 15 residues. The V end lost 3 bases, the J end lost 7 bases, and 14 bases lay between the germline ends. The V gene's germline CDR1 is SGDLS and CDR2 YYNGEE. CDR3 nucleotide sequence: TGTGCCAGCAGCGAGAGTGGGGCGGGGAATTCACCCCTCCACTTT. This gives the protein CASSESGAGNSPLHF.

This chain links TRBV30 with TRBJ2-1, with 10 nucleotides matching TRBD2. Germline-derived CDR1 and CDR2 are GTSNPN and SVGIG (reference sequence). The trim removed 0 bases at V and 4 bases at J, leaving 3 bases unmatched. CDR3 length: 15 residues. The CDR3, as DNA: TGTGCCTGGAGTGTGGATAGCGGGAGGTACAATGAGCAGTTCTTC. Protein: CAWSVDSGRYNEQFF.

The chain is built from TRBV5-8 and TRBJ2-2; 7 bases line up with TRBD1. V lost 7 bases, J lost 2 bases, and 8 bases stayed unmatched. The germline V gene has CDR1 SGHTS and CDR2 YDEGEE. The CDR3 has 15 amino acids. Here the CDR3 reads CASYNRGLNTGELFF. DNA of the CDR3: TGTGCCAGCTATAACAGGGGCCTAAACACCGGGGAGCTGTTTTTT.

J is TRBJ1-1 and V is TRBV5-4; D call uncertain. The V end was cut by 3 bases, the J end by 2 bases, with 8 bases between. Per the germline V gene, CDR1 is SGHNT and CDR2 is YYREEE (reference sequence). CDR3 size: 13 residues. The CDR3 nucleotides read TGTGCCAGCAGCTCCACAGTTAACACTGAAGCTTTCTTT. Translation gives CASSSTVNTEAFF.

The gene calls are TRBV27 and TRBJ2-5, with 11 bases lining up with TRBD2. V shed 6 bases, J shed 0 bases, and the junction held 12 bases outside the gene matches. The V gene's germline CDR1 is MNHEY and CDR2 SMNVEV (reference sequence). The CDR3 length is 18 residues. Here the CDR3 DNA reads TGTGCCAGCAGCCATCGTCGGACTAGCGGGCTGTACCAAGAGACCCAGTACTTC. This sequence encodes CASSHRRTSGLYQETQYF.

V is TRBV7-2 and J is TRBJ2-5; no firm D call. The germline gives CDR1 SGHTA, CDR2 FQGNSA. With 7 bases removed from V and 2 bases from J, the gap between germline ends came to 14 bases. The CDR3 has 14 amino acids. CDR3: CASTPTMTQETQYF. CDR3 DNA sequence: TGTGCCAGCACCCCGACGATGACTCAAGAGACCCAGTACTTC.

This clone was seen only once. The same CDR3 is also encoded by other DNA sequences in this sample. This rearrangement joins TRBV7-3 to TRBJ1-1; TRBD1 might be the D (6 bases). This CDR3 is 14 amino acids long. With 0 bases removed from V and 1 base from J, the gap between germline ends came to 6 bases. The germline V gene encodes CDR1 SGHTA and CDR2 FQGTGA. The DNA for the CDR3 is TGTGCCAGCAGCTTAACAGGGGGGAACACTGAAGCTTTCTTT. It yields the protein CASSLTGGNTEAFF.

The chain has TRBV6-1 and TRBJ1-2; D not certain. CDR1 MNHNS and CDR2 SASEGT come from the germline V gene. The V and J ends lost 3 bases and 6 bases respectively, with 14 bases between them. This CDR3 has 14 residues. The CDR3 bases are TGTGCCAGCAGTGACGGGCGAGGGATCCATGGCTACACCTTC. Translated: CASSDGRGIHGYTF.

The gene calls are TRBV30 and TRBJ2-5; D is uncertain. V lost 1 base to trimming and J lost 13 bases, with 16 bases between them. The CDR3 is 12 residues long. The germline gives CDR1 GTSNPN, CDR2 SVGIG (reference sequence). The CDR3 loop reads CAWSASSAARYF. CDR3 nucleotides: TGTGCCTGGAGTGCTTCGAGCGCCGCTAGGTACTTC.

DNA of the CDR3: TGTGCCAGCACCCGGTTAGCTAATGAAAAACTGTTTTTT. Amino acids: CASTRLANEKLFF. The V gene is TRBV2, the J gene TRBJ1-4; D remains unclear. Germline V gene data show CDR1 as SNHLY and CDR2 as FYNNEI. V lost 7 bases and J 3 bases, leaving 9 bases between the germline ends. CDR3 length equals 13 residues.

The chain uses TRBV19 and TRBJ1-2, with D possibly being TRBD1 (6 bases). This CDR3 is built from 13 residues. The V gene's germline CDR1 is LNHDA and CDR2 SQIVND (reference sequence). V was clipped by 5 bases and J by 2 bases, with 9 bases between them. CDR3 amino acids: CASSYRANYGYTF. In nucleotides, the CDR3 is TGTGCCAGTAGTTACAGGGCAAACTATGGCTACACCTTC.

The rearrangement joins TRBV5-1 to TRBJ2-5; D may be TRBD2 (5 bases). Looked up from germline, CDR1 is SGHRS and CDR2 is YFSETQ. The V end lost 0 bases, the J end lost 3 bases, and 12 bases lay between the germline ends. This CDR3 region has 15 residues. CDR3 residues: CASSLAGLTKETQYF. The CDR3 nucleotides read TGCGCCAGCAGCTTGGCGGGCTTGACTAAAGAGACCCAGTACTTC.

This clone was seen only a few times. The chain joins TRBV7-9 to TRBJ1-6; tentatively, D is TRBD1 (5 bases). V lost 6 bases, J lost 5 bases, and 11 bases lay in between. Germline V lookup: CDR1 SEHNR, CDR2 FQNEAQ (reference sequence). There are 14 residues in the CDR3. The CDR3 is CASSSGLDNSPLHF. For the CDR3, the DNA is TGTGCCAGCAGTTCGGGACTGGATAATTCACCCCTCCACTTT. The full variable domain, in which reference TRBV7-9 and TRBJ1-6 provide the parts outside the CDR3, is DTGVSQNPRHKITKRGQNVTFRCDPISEHNRLYWYRQTLGQGPEFLTYFQNEAQLEKSRLLSDRFSAERPKGSFSTLEIQRTEQGDSAMYLCASSSGLDNSPLHFGNGTRLTVT.

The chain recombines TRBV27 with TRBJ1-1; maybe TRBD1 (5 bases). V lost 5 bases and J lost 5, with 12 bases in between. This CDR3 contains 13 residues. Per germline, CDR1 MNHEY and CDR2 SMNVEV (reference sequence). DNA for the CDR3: TGTGCCAGCAGTAGGGAGGGGCGGACTGAAGCTTTCTTT. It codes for CASSREGRTEAFF.

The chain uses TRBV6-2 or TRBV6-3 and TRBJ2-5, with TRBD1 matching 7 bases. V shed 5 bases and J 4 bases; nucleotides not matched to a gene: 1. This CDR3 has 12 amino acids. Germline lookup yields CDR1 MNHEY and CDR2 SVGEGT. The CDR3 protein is CASSTGAETQYF. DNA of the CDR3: TGTGCCAGCAGTACAGGGGCAGAGACCCAGTACTTC.

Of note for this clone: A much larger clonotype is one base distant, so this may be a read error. The chain's CDR3 is CASGMTVDGQFF. DNA of the CDR3: TGTGCTAGTGGTATGACAGTAGATGGGCAGTTCTTC. The chain couples TRBV12-5 to TRBJ2-1; TRBD1 is a possible D gene (5 bases). The germline gives CDR1 LGHNT, CDR2 FRNRAP. The CDR3 loop spans 12 amino acids. The ends were cut back, 5 bases at V and 12 bases at J, with 14 bases in the middle.

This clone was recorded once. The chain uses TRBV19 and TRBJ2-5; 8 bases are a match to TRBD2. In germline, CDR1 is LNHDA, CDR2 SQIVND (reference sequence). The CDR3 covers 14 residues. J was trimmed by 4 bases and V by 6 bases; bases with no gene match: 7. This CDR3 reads CASRPSGSSETQYF. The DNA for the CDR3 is TGTGCCAGTAGGCCGAGCGGGAGTTCAGAGACCCAGTACTTC.

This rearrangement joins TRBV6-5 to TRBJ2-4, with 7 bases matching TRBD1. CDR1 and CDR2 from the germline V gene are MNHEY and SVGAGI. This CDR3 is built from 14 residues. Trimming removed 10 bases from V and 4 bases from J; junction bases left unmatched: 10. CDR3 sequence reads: CATSDWDRKNIQYF. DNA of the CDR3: TGTGCCACCTCGGACTGGGACAGAAAAAACATTCAGTACTTC.

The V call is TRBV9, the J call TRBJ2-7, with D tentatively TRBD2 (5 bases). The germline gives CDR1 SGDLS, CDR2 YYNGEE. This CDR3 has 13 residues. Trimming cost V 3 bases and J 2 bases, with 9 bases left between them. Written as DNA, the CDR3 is TGTGCCAGCAGCGCTAACGGGGCCTACGAGCAGTACTTC. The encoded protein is CASSANGAYEQYF.

CDR3 amino acids: CASSLDVATGLAGELFF. DNA for the CDR3: TGCGCCAGCAGCTTGGATGTCGCGACAGGGTTGGCCGGGGAGCTGTTTTTT. The chain has TRBV5-1 and TRBJ2-2; 7 bases fit TRBD1. CDR3 size: 17 residues. With V trimmed by 0 bases and J by 6 bases, 11 bases remained unmatched. Germline loops: CDR1 SGHRS, CDR2 YFSETQ. Using reference TRBV5-1 and TRBJ2-2 for the parts outside the CDR3, the full variable domain is KAGVTQTPRYLIKTRGQQVTLSCSPISGHRSVSWYQQTPGQGLQFLFEYFSETQRNKGNFPGRFSGRQFSNSRSEMNVSTLELGDSALYLCASSLDVATGLAGELFFGEGSRLTVL.

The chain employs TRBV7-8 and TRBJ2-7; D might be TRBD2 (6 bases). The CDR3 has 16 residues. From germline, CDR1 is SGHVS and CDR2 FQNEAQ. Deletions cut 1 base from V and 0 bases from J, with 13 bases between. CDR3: CASSLGVGGSSYEQYF. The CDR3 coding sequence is TGTGCCAGCAGCTTAGGGGTGGGAGGCTCCTCCTACGAGCAGTACTTC.

The CDR3 reads CASSPRPGLTSISSYNEQFF. The CDR3 DNA reads TGTGCCAGCAGTCCAAGACCGGGACTCACCTCCATTAGCTCCTACAATGAGCAGTTCTTC. The chain couples TRBV27 to TRBJ2-1, with D perhaps matching TRBD2 (6 bases). Germline V gene sequence: CDR1 MNHEY, CDR2 SMNVEV (reference sequence). CDR3 length: 20 residues. Between the trimmed V and J ends, which lost 5 bases and 0 bases, there was a span of 26 bases.

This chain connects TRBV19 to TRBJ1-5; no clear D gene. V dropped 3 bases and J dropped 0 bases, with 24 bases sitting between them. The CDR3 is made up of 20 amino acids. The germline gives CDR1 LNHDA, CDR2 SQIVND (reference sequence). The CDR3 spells CASSIYRGPIGGISNQPQHF. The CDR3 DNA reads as TGTGCCAGTAGTATCTATCGGGGTCCCATTGGAGGAATTAGCAATCAGCCCCAGCATTTT.